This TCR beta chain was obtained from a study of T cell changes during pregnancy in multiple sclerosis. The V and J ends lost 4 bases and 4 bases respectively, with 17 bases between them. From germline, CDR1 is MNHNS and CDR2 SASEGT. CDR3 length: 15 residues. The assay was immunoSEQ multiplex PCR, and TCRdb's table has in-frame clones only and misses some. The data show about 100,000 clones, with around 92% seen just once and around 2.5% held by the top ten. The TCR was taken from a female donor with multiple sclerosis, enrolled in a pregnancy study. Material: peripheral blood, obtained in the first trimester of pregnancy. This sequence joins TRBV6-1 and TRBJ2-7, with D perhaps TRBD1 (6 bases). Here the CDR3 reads CASSVQQGREYEQYF. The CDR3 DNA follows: TGTGCCAGCAGTGTTCAACAGGGTCGAGAGTACGAGCAGTACTTC.